This entry lists 8 T cell receptor beta chains sequenced from one sample in a study of T cells after yellow fever vaccination. TCRdb re-called the 5' RACE reads through MiXCR, storing one row per CDR3 protein. Of hundreds of thousands of distinct CDR3 sequences listed, around 8.1% were seen once; the top ten hold 15% to 20%. The sample consisted of PBMCs, taken roughly 47 days after the first yellow fever vaccination. The receptor set was obtained from a man younger than 30 who received the YFV17D yellow fever vaccine.

The chain uses TRBV7-2 and TRBJ2-5; 13 bases map to TRBD2. The junction had 4 bases not matched to a gene; V was cut back by 5 bases and J by 4 bases. Germline V lookup: CDR1 SGHTA, CDR2 FQGNSA. The CDR3 loop spans 15 amino acids. The CDR3 region has the DNA TGTGCCAGCAGCGGGACTAGCGGGGTCTCAGAGACCCAGTACTTC. Amino acid sequence: CASSGTSGVSETQYF. Using reference TRBV7-2 and TRBJ2-5 for the parts outside the CDR3, the full variable domain is GAGVSQSPSNKVTEKGKDVELRCDPISGHTALYWYRQSLGQGLEFLIYFQGNSAPDKSGLPSDRFSAERTGGSVSTLTIQRTQQEDSAVYLCASSGTSGVSETQYFGPGTRLLVL.

The gene calls are TRBV14 and TRBJ2-4; 7 bases align to TRBD2. V dropped 1 base and J dropped 10; count of bases not matched to a gene: 10. The length of the CDR3 is 15 residues. Germline values: CDR1 SGHDN, CDR2 FVKESK. The DNA of the CDR3 is TGTGCCAGCAGCCAAGTGGCGATGTCCGGGGGGATTCAGTACTTC. This translates into CASSQVAMSGGIQYF.

The chain links TRBV5-1 to TRBJ2-1, with 8 bases identical to TRBD2. V was pared by 4 bases and J by 3 bases, with 12 bases of the junction left unmatched. This CDR3 contains 17 residues. From germline, CDR1 is SGHRS and CDR2 YFSETQ. In DNA, the CDR3 is TGCGCCAGCAGCCGGGGGGGGTTTCCCCGGGACTACAATGAGCAGTTCTTC. It codes for CASSRGGFPRDYNEQFF.

Written as DNA, the CDR3 is TGTGCCAGCAGCTTGCTATGGGGGGCAGGGAACACTGAAGCTTTCTTT. As protein: CASSLLWGAGNTEAFF. This rearrangement joins TRBV7-2 to TRBJ1-1, with a tentative D call TRBD1 (6 bases). Germline CDR1 reads SGHTA; CDR2 reads FQGNSA. The CDR3 is 16 amino acids. V lost 3 bases, J lost 1 base, and 15 bases lay in between. The complete variable domain, with remaining parts taken from reference TRBV7-2 and TRBJ1-1, reads GAGVSQSPSNKVTEKGKDVELRCDPISGHTALYWYRQSLGQGLEFLIYFQGNSAPDKSGLPSDRFSAERTGGSVSTLTIQRTQQEDSAVYLCASSLLWGAGNTEAFFGQGTRLTVV.

This sequence joins TRBV6-1 and TRBJ2-7; tentatively, D is TRBD1 or TRBD2 (5 bases each). The CDR3 runs to 14 residues. The germline gives CDR1 MNHNS, CDR2 SASEGT. Trimming took off 5 bases at V and 3 bases at J, with 14 bases between the two ends. CDR3 protein: CASSRSGRLYEQYF. Here the CDR3 DNA reads TGTGCCAGCAGTCGGTCGGGACGGCTCTACGAGCAGTACTTC.

This clonotype appeared a few times. The chain recombines TRBV30 with TRBJ2-3; 8 bases match TRBD1. Trimming cost V 4 bases and J 0 bases; bases outside gene matches: 6. The CDR3 is 15 residues long. Germline assignment: CDR1 GTSNPN and CDR2 SVGIG (reference sequence). CDR3 loop: CAWNPGQGSTDTQYF. As DNA, the CDR3 is TGTGCCTGGAACCCCGGACAGGGCAGCACAGATACGCAGTATTTT. Complete variable domain (other parts from reference TRBV30 and TRBJ2-3): SQTIHQWPATLVQPVGSPLSLECTVEGTSNPNLYWYRQAAGRGLQLLFYSVGIGQISSEVPQNLSASRPQDRQFILSSKKLLLSDSGFYLCAWNPGQGSTDTQYFGPGTRLTVL.

This clonotype appeared a few times. V gene TRBV5-1 combines with J gene TRBJ2-7, with unresolved D. CDR3 size: 15 residues. Trimming took off 0 bases at V and 0 bases at J, with 10 bases between the two ends. The germline CDR1 and CDR2 sequences are SGHRS and YFSETQ. CDR3 DNA: TGCGCCAGCAGCTTGGCCCCTGACTTCTCCTACGAGCAGTACTTC. It codes for CASSLAPDFSYEQYF.

This clonotype was seen only a few times. The genes are TRBV5-1 and TRBJ2-4; 9 bases match TRBD1. The germline V gene encodes CDR1 SGHRS and CDR2 YFSETQ. V was clipped by 2 bases and J by 6 bases; unmatched bases: 6. There are 15 residues in the CDR3. The chain's CDR3 is CASSLLGTGLNIQYF. CDR3 DNA: TGCGCCAGCAGCTTATTGGGGACAGGGCTAAACATTCAGTACTTC.